Presented here are 15 T cell receptor beta chains from one specimen sequenced in a study of blood T cell repertoires in COVID-19. Method: immunoSEQ multiplex PCR; TCRdb's copy keeps in-frame clones and lacks some. The repertoire holds around 190,000 clones, with 86% as singletons. Sequenced input: peripheral blood. The receptors were gathered from a man between 70 and 80 years old with active or convalescent COVID-19.

V gene TRBV29-1 combines with J gene TRBJ2-7, with TRBD2 matching over 14 bases. V dropped 4 bases and J dropped 4; count of bases not matched to a gene: 12. This CDR3 contains 17 residues. Germline CDR1 SQVTM, CDR2 ANQGSEA. CDR3 sequence (DNA): TGCAGCGTTGTGAGGACTAGCGGGGGGTCGCGGGCTTACGAGCAGTACTTC. This encodes CSVVRTSGGSRAYEQYF.

The V gene is TRBV7-3, the J gene TRBJ1-4; a possible D gene is TRBD1 (5 bases). This CDR3 has 15 residues. Trimming took 0 bases from V and 2 from J, leaving 7 bases between them. Germline loops: CDR1 SGHTA, CDR2 FQGTGA. The CDR3 is CASSLTGGTNEKLFF. The CDR3 DNA sequence: TGTGCCAGCAGCTTAACGGGGGGTACTAATGAAAAACTGTTTTTT.

The J gene is TRBJ2-7, the V gene TRBV12-3 or TRBV12-4; no clear D. The CDR3 is made up of 12 amino acids. Deletions cut 5 bases from V and 5 bases from J, with 10 bases between. CDR3 coding DNA: TGTGCCAGCAGTCACCCTCGAGACGAGCAGTACTTC. Translated, it gives CASSHPRDEQYF.

The V and J genes are TRBV20-1 and TRBJ2-7; 10 bases align to TRBD2. V dropped 3 bases and J dropped 5; count of bases not matched to a gene: 10. Germline CDR1 reads DFQATT; CDR2 reads SNEGSKA (reference sequence). The CDR3 has 15 amino acids. CDR3 bases: TGCAGTGCTAGTGGGGGGGGACTAGCGAGGGACGAGCAGTACTTC. Amino acids: CSASGGGLARDEQYF.

J is TRBJ2-3 and V is TRBV9; 9 bases agree with TRBD1. V lost 0 bases and J lost 2; bases outside the gene matches: 4. Germline CDR1 is SGDLS and CDR2 is YYNGEE. The CDR3 has 16 amino acids. In nucleotides, the CDR3 is TGTGCCAGCAGCGTAGGAGGGACAGGGTACACAGATACGCAGTATTTT. It yields the protein CASSVGGTGYTDTQYF.

The chain carries TRBV5-4 and TRBJ2-2, with TRBD1 matching over 8 bases. Per the germline V gene, CDR1 is SGHNT and CDR2 is YYREEE (reference sequence). After removal of 0 bases from V and 7 bases from J, the junction contained 11 bases not matched to a gene. The length of the CDR3 is 17 residues. CDR3 nucleotides: TGTGCCAGCAGCTTGGCCGGTGGCAGGGGGCAGGGCGGGGAGCTGTTTTTT. Protein product: CASSLAGGRGQGGELFF.

The chain links TRBV4-3 to TRBJ1-6, with 11 bases identical to TRBD1. Germline CDR1 is LGHNA and CDR2 is YSLEER. The J segment lost 6 bases and the V segment lost 0 bases, leaving 7 bases of the junction unmatched. This CDR3 has 18 residues. The DNA of the CDR3 is TGCGCCAGCAGCCAAGAGCTGGACAGGGGGCGACCTAATTCACCCCTCCACTTT. Amino acid sequence: CASSQELDRGRPNSPLHF.

The gene calls are TRBV10-3 and TRBJ2-1, with a possible D match to TRBD1 (6 bases). V was pared by 3 bases and J by 0 bases, with 12 bases between. From germline, CDR1 is ENHRY and CDR2 SYGVKD. The CDR3 consists of 16 residues. The CDR3: CAISEMTGSSYNEQFF. CDR3 sequence (DNA): TGTGCCATCAGTGAAATGACAGGCAGCTCCTACAATGAGCAGTTCTTC.

This chain connects TRBV9 to TRBJ1-6; tentatively, D is TRBD1 (5 bases). Germline CDR1 SGDLS, CDR2 YYNGEE. CDR3 size: 17 residues. The V and J ends lost 0 bases and 2 bases respectively, with 12 bases between them. The CDR3: CASSVGGGTAYNSPLHF. The DNA of the CDR3 is TGTGCCAGCAGCGTAGGGGGAGGGACGGCCTATAATTCACCCCTCCACTTT.

This CDR3 is CASSLGLSNQPQHF. Here the CDR3 DNA reads TGCGCCAGCAGCTTGGGTCTCAGCAATCAGCCCCAGCATTTT. This rearrangement joins TRBV5-1 to TRBJ1-5; D remains unclear. CDR1 is SGHRS and CDR2 is YFSETQ in the germline V gene. V dropped 0 bases and J dropped 1 base, with 5 bases sitting between them. The CDR3 runs 14 residues.

Only one count was recorded for this clone. The chain links TRBV19 to TRBJ2-5, with 9 bases that match TRBD2. Germline CDR1 LNHDA, CDR2 SQIVND (reference sequence). V was clipped by 5 bases and J by 1 base; unmatched bases: 8. The CDR3 is made up of 16 amino acids. The CDR3 protein is CASSAPRLAAQETQYF. The CDR3 DNA follows: TGTGCCAGTAGTGCCCCCCGACTAGCGGCCCAAGAGACCCAGTACTTC.

V and J are TRBV29-1 and TRBJ1-1; possibly TRBD1 for D (5 bases). V lost 3 bases and J lost 1, with 18 bases in between. Germline values: CDR1 SQVTM, CDR2 ANQGSEA. This CDR3 spans 16 amino acids. The CDR3 DNA reads as TGCAGCGTTGAGAAGAACCCCGGACACCCGAACACTGAAGCTTTCTTT. Amino acid sequence: CSVEKNPGHPNTEAFF.

The chain employs TRBV9 and TRBJ2-3; 14 positions match TRBD2. CDR1 and CDR2 from the germline V gene are SGDLS and YYNGEE. The V segment lost 0 bases and the J segment 0 bases; nucleotides outside the gene matches: 6. There are 19 residues in the CDR3. CDR3 amino acids: CASSVVGLAGGPSTDTQYF. CDR3 nucleotides: TGTGCCAGCAGCGTAGTCGGACTAGCGGGAGGACCTAGCACAGATACGCAGTATTTT.

This clone has just a few counts. This chain links TRBV2 with TRBJ2-2; possible D gene TRBD2, 7 bases. CDR3 length equals 17 residues. CDR1 and CDR2 (germline): SNHLY, FYNNEI. The V and J ends lost 3 bases and 5 bases respectively, with 19 bases between them. The CDR3 region has the DNA TGTGCCAGCAGTGACCCGGGGGGCAGGGGCGGAACCGGGGAGCTGTTTTTT. This encodes CASSDPGGRGGTGELFF.

This chain connects TRBV3-1 (or the pseudogene TRBV3-2) to TRBJ2-1; 9 positions match TRBD2. CDR3 size: 15 residues. Germline V gene sequence: CDR1 LGHDT, CDR2 YNNKEL (reference sequence). Unmatched junction bases numbered 3, after V lost 2 bases and J lost 4 bases. CDR3 DNA: TGTGCCAGCAGCCAAATGCTAGCGGGGTACAATGAGCAGTTCTTC. As protein: CASSQMLAGYNEQFF.